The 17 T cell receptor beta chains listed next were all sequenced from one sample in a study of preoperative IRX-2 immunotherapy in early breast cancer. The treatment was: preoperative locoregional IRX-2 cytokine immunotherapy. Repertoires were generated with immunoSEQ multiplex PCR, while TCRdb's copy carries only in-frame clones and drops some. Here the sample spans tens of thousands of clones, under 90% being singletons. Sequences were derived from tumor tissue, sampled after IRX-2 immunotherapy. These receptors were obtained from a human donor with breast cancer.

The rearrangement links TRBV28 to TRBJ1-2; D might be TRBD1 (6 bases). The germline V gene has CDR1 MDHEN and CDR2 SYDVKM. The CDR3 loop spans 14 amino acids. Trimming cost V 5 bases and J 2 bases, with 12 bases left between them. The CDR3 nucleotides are TGTGCCAGCAGTCTGAACAGGGCCAACTATGGCTACACCTTC. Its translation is CASSLNRANYGYTF.

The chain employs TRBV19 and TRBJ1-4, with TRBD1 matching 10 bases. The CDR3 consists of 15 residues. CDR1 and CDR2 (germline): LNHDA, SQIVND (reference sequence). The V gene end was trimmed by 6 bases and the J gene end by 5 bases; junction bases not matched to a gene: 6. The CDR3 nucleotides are TGTGCCAGTAGGCGATGGACAGGGGGAAATGAAAAACTGTTTTTT. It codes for CASRRWTGGNEKLFF. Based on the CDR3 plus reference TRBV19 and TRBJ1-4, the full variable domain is DGGITQSPKYLFRKEGQNVTLSCEQNLNHDAMYWYRQDPGQGLRLIYYSQIVNDFQKGDIAEGYSVSREKKESFPLTVTSAQKNPTAFYLCASRRWTGGNEKLFFGSGTQLSVL.

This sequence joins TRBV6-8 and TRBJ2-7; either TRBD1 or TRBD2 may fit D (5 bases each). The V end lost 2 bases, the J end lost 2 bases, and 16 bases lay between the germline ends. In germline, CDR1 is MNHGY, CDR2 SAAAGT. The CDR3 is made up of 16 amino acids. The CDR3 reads CASSYGGSGSPYEQYF. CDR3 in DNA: TGTGCCAGCAGTTACGGCGGGTCAGGGTCCCCCTACGAGCAGTACTTC.

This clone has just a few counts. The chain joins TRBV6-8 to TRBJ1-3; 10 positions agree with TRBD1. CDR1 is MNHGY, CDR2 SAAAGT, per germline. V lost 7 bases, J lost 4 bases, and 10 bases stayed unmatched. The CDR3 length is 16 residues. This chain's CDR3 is CASTPLGQGIGNTIYF. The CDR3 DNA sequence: TGTGCCAGCACCCCTTTGGGACAGGGGATAGGAAACACCATATATTTT.

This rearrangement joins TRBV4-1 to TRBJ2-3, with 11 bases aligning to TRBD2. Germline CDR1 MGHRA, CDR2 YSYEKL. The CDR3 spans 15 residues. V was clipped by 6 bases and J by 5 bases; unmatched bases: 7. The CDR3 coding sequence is TGCGCCAGCAGACCATTAGCGGGGGGGCAAGATACGCAGTATTTT. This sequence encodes CASRPLAGGQDTQYF.

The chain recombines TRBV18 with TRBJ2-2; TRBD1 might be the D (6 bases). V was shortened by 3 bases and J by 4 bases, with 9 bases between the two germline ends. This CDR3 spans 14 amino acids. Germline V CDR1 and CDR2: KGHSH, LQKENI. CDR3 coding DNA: TGTGCCAGCTCACCCCGACAGGTCACCGGGGAGCTGTTTTTT. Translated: CASSPRQVTGELFF.

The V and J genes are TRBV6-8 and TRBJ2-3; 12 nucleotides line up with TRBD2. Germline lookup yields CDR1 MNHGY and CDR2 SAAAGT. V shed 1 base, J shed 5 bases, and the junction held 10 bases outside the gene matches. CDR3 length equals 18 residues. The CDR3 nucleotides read TGTGCCAGCAGTTACTTAGGACTAGCGGGGTCATGGAGAGATACGCAGTATTTT. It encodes CASSYLGLAGSWRDTQYF.

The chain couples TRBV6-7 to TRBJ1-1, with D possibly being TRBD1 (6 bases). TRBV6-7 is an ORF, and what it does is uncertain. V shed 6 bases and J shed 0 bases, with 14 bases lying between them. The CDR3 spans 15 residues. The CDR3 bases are TGTGCCAGCAGACCTGACAGGTCCATGAACACTGAAGCTTTCTTT. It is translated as CASRPDRSMNTEAFF.

CDR3 in DNA: TGTGCCAGCAGTTACCGCCCGGCGGGGGATAATGGCTACACCTTC. This sequence encodes CASSYRPAGDNGYTF. This rearrangement joins TRBV6-8 to TRBJ1-2, with D perhaps matching TRBD1 (5 bases). The germline V gene encodes CDR1 MNHGY and CDR2 SAAAGT. The CDR3 consists of 15 residues. V gave up 2 bases and J gave up 6 bases, with 16 bases separating them.

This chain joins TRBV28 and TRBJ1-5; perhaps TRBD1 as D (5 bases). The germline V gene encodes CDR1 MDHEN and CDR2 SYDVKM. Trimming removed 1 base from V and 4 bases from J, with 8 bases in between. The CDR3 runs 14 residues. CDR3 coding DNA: TGTGCCAGCAGTTTATTCAGGGAGAATCAGCCCCAGCATTTT. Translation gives CASSLFRENQPQHF.

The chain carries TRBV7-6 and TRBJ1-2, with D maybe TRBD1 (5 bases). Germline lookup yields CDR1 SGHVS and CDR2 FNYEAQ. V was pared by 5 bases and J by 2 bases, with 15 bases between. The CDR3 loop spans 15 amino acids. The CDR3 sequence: CASSLRWGRNYGYTF. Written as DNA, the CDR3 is TGTGCCAGCAGCCTACGGTGGGGACGGAACTATGGCTACACCTTC.

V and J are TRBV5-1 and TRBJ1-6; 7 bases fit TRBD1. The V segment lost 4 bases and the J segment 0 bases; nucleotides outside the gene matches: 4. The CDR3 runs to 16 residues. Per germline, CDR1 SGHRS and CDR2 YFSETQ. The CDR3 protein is CASSGGQYSYNSPLHF. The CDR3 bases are TGCGCCAGCAGCGGGGGACAGTACTCCTATAATTCACCCCTCCACTTT.

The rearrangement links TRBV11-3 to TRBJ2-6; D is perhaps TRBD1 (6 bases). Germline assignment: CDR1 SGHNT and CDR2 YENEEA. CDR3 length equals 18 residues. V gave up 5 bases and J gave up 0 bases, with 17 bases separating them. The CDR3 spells CASSRSLTGTSGANVLTF. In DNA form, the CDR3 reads TGTGCCAGCAGCCGCTCGTTGACAGGAACCTCTGGGGCCAACGTCCTGACTTTC.

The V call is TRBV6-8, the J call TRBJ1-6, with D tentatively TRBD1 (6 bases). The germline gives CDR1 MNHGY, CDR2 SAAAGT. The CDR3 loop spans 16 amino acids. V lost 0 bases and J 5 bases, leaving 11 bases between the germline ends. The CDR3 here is CASSYSLTGNNSPLHF. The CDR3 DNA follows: TGTGCCAGCAGTTACTCTCTTACAGGGAATAATTCACCCCTCCACTTT.

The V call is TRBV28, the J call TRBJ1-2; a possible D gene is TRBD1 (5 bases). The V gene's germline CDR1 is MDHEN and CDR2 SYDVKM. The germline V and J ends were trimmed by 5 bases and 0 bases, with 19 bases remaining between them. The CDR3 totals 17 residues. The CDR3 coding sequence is TGTGCCAGCAGTCCTGGAGGCGGGGTGGGGGCTAACTATGGCTACACCTTC. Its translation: CASSPGGGVGANYGYTF.

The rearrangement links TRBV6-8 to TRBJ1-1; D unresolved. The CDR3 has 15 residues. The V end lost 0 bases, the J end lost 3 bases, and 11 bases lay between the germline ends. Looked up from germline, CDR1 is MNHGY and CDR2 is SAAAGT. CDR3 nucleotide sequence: TGTGCCAGCAGTTACTCTCCGGGTGGAGACACTGAAGCTTTCTTT. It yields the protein CASSYSPGGDTEAFF.

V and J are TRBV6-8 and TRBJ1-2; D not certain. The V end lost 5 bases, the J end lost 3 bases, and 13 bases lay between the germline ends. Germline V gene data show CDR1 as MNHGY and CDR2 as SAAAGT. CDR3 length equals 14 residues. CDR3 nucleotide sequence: TGTGCCAGCAGTGGAAGAGGGTCATACTATGGCTACACCTTC. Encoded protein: CASSGRGSYYGYTF.